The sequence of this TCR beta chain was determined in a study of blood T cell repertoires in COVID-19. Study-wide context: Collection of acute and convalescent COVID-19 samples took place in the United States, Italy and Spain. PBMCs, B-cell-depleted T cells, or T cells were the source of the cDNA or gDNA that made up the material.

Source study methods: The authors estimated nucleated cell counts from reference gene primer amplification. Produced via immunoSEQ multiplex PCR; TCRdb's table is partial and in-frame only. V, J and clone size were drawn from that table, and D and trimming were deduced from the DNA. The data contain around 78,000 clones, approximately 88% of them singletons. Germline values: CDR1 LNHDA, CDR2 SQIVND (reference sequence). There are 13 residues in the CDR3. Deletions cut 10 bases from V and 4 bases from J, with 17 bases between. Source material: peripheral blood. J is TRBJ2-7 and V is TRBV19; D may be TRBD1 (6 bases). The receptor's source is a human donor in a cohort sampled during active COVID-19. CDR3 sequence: CATKGHRVYEQYF. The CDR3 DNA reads TGTGCCACCAAAGGGCACAGGGTGTACGAGCAGTACTTC.